Below are 2 T cell receptor beta chains sequenced from a single sample in a study of blood T cell repertoires in COVID-19 (TCRdb year 2020). Library method: the immunoSEQ multiplex PCR assay. Sourced from immuneACCESS, this table was stored by TCRdb with only in-frame sequences that have V and J called. A share of the clones is absent; for the studies checked, an unresolved V gene accounts for under half, and the remainder has no known explanation. The sample table records 50,000 or so clones; 80% to 90% of these occur just once. The ten top clones hold around 6.5% of the sample. The source material was peripheral blood. Every receptor here comes from a man aged 50 to 59 with active COVID-19.

The CDR3 reads CASALGGAHGYTF. In DNA form, the CDR3 reads TGTGCCAGTGCACTAGGGGGGGCCCATGGCTACACCTTC. The chain uses TRBV7-9 and TRBJ1-2; perhaps TRBD1 as D (6 bases). V shed 9 bases and J shed 6 bases, with 17 bases lying between them. The CDR3 covers 13 residues. Germline CDR1 reads SEHNR; CDR2 reads FQNEAQ (reference sequence).

This sequence joins TRBV25-1 and TRBJ1-4, with 7 bases that match TRBD1. J gave up 7 bases and V 5 bases, and 4 bases lay outside the gene matches. Germline V gene lookup returns CDR1 MGHDK and CDR2 SYGVNS. There are 13 residues in the CDR3. The CDR3 DNA sequence: TGTGCCAGCAGTAAACAGGGGACTGAAAAACTGTTTTTT. Its translation: CASSKQGTEKLFF.